Listed here are 18 T cell receptor beta chains from one sample, sequenced in a study of T cell responses to AZD1222 COVID-19 vaccine. Some clones are missing from TCRdb's copy, which holds only in-frame ones; the method was immunoSEQ multiplex PCR. This table has approximately 220,000 clones, just over 90% appearing once. Sample: peripheral blood, taken on day 0 of MenACWY control vaccination. Receptors were obtained from an adult in good health.

The rearrangement uses TRBV30 and TRBJ1-4; D gene ambiguous. With 3 bases removed from V and 4 bases from J, the gap between germline ends came to 9 bases. The CDR3 length is 13 residues. The V gene's germline CDR1 is GTSNPN and CDR2 SVGIG (reference sequence). Here the CDR3 DNA reads TGTGCCTGGAGCTTGGGAGATAATGAAAAACTGTTTTTT. This encodes CAWSLGDNEKLFF.

This chain uses TRBV20-1 with TRBJ2-7; no clear D. In germline, CDR1 is DFQATT, CDR2 SNEGSKA (reference sequence). The V gene lost 4 bases and the J gene lost 7 bases, with 11 bases spanning the gap. The CDR3 consists of 11 residues. The CDR3 here is CSATPPGEQYF. The CDR3 DNA is TGCAGTGCTACTCCCCCCGGAGAGCAGTACTTC.

The chain couples TRBV19 to TRBJ1-5, with D possibly being TRBD1 (5 bases). Germline-derived CDR1 and CDR2 are LNHDA and SQIVND (reference sequence). CDR3 length: 16 amino acids. V gave up 3 bases and J gave up 0 bases, with 12 bases separating them. Written as DNA, the CDR3 is TGTGCCAGTAGTATGGCCCGGGGCGTTAGCAATCAGCCCCAGCATTTT. It yields the protein CASSMARGVSNQPQHF.

This clone was recorded a few times. CDR3 in DNA: TGTGCCAGCAGTGTCCGGGCTGGGGCCAACGTCCTGACTTTC. Protein: CASSVRAGANVLTF. The rearrangement links TRBV6-4 to TRBJ2-6; unclear D gene. V was shortened by 4 bases and J by 2 bases, with 6 bases between the two germline ends. From germline, CDR1 is MRHNA and CDR2 SNTAGT. This CDR3 has 14 amino acids.

The rearrangement joins TRBV7-2 to TRBJ1-2; D remains ambiguous. The CDR3 is 14 amino acids. Germline V gives CDR1 SGHTA, CDR2 FQGNSA. V was pared by 1 base and J by 7 bases, with 13 bases between. CDR3 sequence: CASSLVAGPAGYTF. In DNA, the CDR3 is TGTGCCAGCAGCTTAGTAGCAGGTCCGGCTGGCTACACCTTC.

Remarks on this clone: This same CDR3 is encoded by further DNA sequences in the sample. The chain carries TRBV12-3 or TRBV12-4 and TRBJ2-5; no reliable D call. V lost 3 bases, J lost 4 bases, and 6 bases lay in between. This CDR3 is 12 amino acids long. The CDR3 DNA sequence: TGTGCCAGCAGTTTCGCTGGAGAGACCCAGTACTTC. Amino acid sequence: CASSFAGETQYF.

The chain combines TRBV5-1 with TRBJ2-5; perhaps TRBD1 as D (6 bases). The germline gives CDR1 SGHRS, CDR2 YFSETQ. V lost 3 bases, J lost 7 bases, and 13 bases lay in between. The CDR3 contains 13 residues. The DNA of the CDR3 is TGCGCCAGCAGCTCTGTACAGGGTGGGACCCAGTACTTC. Translated: CASSSVQGGTQYF.

J is TRBJ1-5 and V is TRBV19, with 7 bases lining up with TRBD1. The CDR3 has 16 amino acids. The ends lost 5 bases at V and 5 bases at J; junction bases unmatched: 12. Germline CDR1 reads LNHDA; CDR2 reads SQIVND (reference sequence). CDR3 amino acids: CASSLIGTASDQPQHF. The DNA of the CDR3 is TGTGCCAGTAGTCTGATCGGGACAGCCTCGGATCAGCCCCAGCATTTT.

The chain carries TRBV4-1 and TRBJ2-2; possibly TRBD2 for D (7 bases). Germline assignment: CDR1 MGHRA and CDR2 YSYEKL. Trimming pared 3 bases from V and 5 bases from J, leaving 13 bases between. This CDR3 comprises 15 residues. CDR3 in amino acids: CASSHPGGGTGELFF. Here the CDR3 DNA reads TGCGCCAGCAGCCATCCGGGGGGCGGAACCGGGGAGCTGTTTTTT.

The V gene is TRBV7-9, the J gene TRBJ2-7; D might be TRBD1 (5 bases). The CDR3 length is 15 residues. Germline CDR1 reads SEHNR; CDR2 reads FQNEAQ (reference sequence). With 3 bases removed from V and 1 base from J, the gap between germline ends came to 13 bases. CDR3 region: CASSFPTQGSYEQYF. The DNA for the CDR3 is TGTGCCAGCAGCTTTCCTACCCAGGGTTCCTACGAGCAGTACTTC.

This clone appeared a few times. The chain joins TRBV5-1 to TRBJ1-4, with D unclear. Germline assignment: CDR1 SGHRS and CDR2 YFSETQ. The CDR3 loop spans 15 amino acids. V was cut by 4 bases and J by 4 bases, with 14 bases left in between. The CDR3 DNA sequence: TGCGCCAGCAGCGAAACCGGGAGGCTTAATGAAAAACTGTTTTTT. Translated, it gives CASSETGRLNEKLFF. Supplemented by reference TRBV5-1 and TRBJ1-4, the full variable domain reads KAGVTQTPRYLIKTRGQQVTLSCSPISGHRSVSWYQQTPGQGLQFLFEYFSETQRNKGNFPGRFSGRQFSNSRSEMNVSTLELGDSALYLCASSETGRLNEKLFFGSGTQLSVL.

This chain links TRBV28 with TRBJ2-7; possible D gene TRBD1, 5 bases. Trimming stripped 5 bases from V and 5 bases from J, with 13 bases between. The CDR3 has 13 residues. Germline V CDR1 and CDR2: MDHEN, SYDVKM. CDR3 amino acids: CASSTTARHEQYF. The CDR3 DNA reads as TGTGCCAGCAGTACGACAGCGAGGCACGAGCAGTACTTC.

The CDR3 DNA reads TGTGCCAGCAGCCAAGGGACAGGGGTTACGAACACTGAAGCTTTCTTT. Protein product: CASSQGTGVTNTEAFF. This chain links TRBV3-1 (or the pseudogene TRBV3-2) with TRBJ1-1; TRBD1 matches at 9 bases. Per germline, CDR1 LGHDT and CDR2 YNNKEL (reference sequence). The CDR3 contains 16 residues. The ends lost 1 base at V and 1 base at J; junction bases unmatched: 4.

The chain couples TRBV6-2 or TRBV6-3 to TRBJ2-3; D is ambiguous. There are 12 residues in the CDR3. CDR1 MNHEY and CDR2 SVGEGT come from the germline V gene. The V end lost 5 bases, the J end lost 0 bases, and 3 bases lay between the germline ends. The CDR3, as DNA: TGTGCCAGCAGTCGCAGCACAGATACGCAGTATTTT. Protein: CASSRSTDTQYF.

The V gene is TRBV30, the J gene TRBJ1-2; tentatively, D is TRBD1 (5 bases). V gave up 7 bases and J gave up 4 bases, with 10 bases separating them. Germline V gene data show CDR1 as GTSNPN and CDR2 as SVGIG (reference sequence). The CDR3 consists of 11 residues. The CDR3 spells CASWGVYGYTF. The CDR3 coding sequence is TGTGCCTCTTGGGGGGTCTATGGCTACACCTTC.

The rearrangement joins TRBV27 to TRBJ1-5, with a tentative D call TRBD1 (5 bases). CDR3 length: 15 amino acids. The germline CDR1 and CDR2 sequences are MNHEY and SMNVEV (reference sequence). Deletions cut 3 bases from V and 0 bases from J, with 9 bases between. The CDR3 protein is CASSLDKNSNQPQHF. The CDR3 DNA follows: TGTGCCAGCAGTTTGGACAAAAATAGCAATCAGCCCCAGCATTTT.

The rearrangement uses TRBV6-5 and TRBJ1-1; a weak D match, TRBD1 (5 bases). The CDR3 is 13 amino acids. Per the germline V gene, CDR1 is MNHEY and CDR2 is SVGAGI. Trimming took 10 bases from V and 1 from J, leaving 13 bases between them. DNA for the CDR3: TGTGCCACCTGGGCCAGGGCGAACACTGAAGCTTTCTTT. Translation gives CATWARANTEAFF.

The V and J genes are TRBV29-1 and TRBJ1-3; 7 bases line up with TRBD1. Germline-derived CDR1 and CDR2 are SQVTM and ANQGSEA. This CDR3 contains 15 residues. J was trimmed by 0 bases and V by 4 bases; bases with no gene match: 6. CDR3 sequence: CSVVTGISSGNTIYF. DNA of the CDR3: TGCAGCGTTGTGACAGGGATATCCTCTGGAAACACCATATATTTT.